This section outlines one T cell receptor (beta chain) sequence together with its context. The V gene lost 0 bases and the J gene lost 0 bases, with 6 bases spanning the gap. CDR1 is GTSNPN and CDR2 is SVGIG in the germline V gene (reference sequence). CDR3 length: 15 residues. This sample was included in a study of blood T cell repertoires in COVID-19. Measured with immunoSEQ multiplex PCR; TCRdb has only the in-frame clones, and not every one. In the table there are 150,000 to 180,000 clones, about 85% of which are singletons. Sequencing was performed on peripheral blood. The clonotype was recovered from a woman in her sixties with COVID-19, enrolled during active disease. The rearrangement joins TRBV30 to TRBJ2-6; D is ambiguous. CDR3 sequence: CAWSVEISGANVLTF. As DNA, the CDR3 is TGTGCCTGGAGTGTAGAGATCTCTGGGGCCAACGTCCTGACTTTC.